A selection of T cell receptor beta chains follows, all from one sample in a study of OX40 agonist ivuxolimab in advanced cancers. Profiled with immunoSEQ multiplex PCR; TCRdb holds only in-frame clones, not every one. This sample carries some 140,000 clones, 75% to 95% of them seen once, and the ten largest clones take 0.85% to 1.4%. This sample comprised CD4+ or CD8+ T cells sorted from blood, obtained in a trial of the OX40 agonist ivuxolimab. These receptors were taken from an adult with an advanced solid tumor such as melanoma, head and neck, liver or kidney cancer. Both conserved end residues are part of each CDR3. A D gene is named only where the DNA matches it firmly. Part of the rows lack a size; the others show once, few, many or a class for expanded clones.

size: .; J: TRBJ1-2; D: .; V: TRBV6-5; CDR3: CASTRGGSYGYTF; DNA: TGTGCCAGCACGAGGGGCGGGTCCTATGGCTACACCTTC
size: once; J: TRBJ1-5; D: .; V: TRBV19; CDR3: CASSIDLNSRGTNQPQHF; DNA: TGTGCCAGTAGTATAGACCTAAACAGCCGAGGGACCAATCAGCCCCAGCATTTT
size: few; J: TRBJ2-4; D: .; V: TRBV10-3; CDR3: CAISDVGQGSKVYF; DNA: .
size: .; J: TRBJ2-5; D: TRBD2; V: TRBV12-5; CDR3: CASSSPSGSQTQYF; DNA: TGTGCTAGTAGTTCACCTAGCGGGAGTCAGACCCAGTACTTC
size: .; J: TRBJ2-7; D: TRBD1; V: TRBV19; CDR3: CATEGQGRGEQYF; DNA: TGTGCCACCGAGGGACAGGGTCGAGGCGAGCAGTACTTC
size: .; J: TRBJ2-1; D: TRBD2; V: TRBV4-2; CDR3: CASSQTGLAYNNEQFF; DNA: TGTGCCAGCAGCCAAACGGGACTAGCGTACAACAATGAGCAGTTCTTC
size: .; J: TRBJ1-4; D: .; V: TRBV28; CDR3: CASSWGRSNEKLFF; DNA: TGTGCCAGCAGCTGGGGACGGTCGAATGAAAAACTGTTTTTT
size: .; J: TRBJ1-2; D: TRBD1; V: TRBV4-3; CDR3: CASSLWTGNNYGYTF; DNA: TGCGCCAGCAGCCTTTGGACAGGGAATAACTATGGCTACACCTTC
size: .; J: TRBJ1-2; D: TRBD1; V: TRBV11-3; CDR3: CASSLERTGGSYGYTF; DNA: TGTGCCAGCAGCTTAGAAAGGACAGGGGGCTCCTATGGCTACACCTTC
size: few; J: TRBJ1-1; D: .; V: TRBV5-4; CDR3: CASSLRQNTEAFF; DNA: TGTGCCAGCAGCTTGAGACAAAACACTGAAGCTTTCTTT
size: .; J: TRBJ1-5; D: TRBD1; V: TRBV18; CDR3: CASSPGTATSNQPQHF; DNA: TGTGCCAGCTCACCTGGGACAGCCACCAGCAATCAGCCCCAGCATTTT
size: .; J: TRBJ2-1; D: .; V: TRBV9; CDR3: CASSVAARGVSEQFF; DNA: TGTGCCAGCAGCGTAGCTGCCAGGGGAGTGAGTGAGCAGTTCTTC
size: .; J: TRBJ1-2; D: .; V: TRBV28; CDR3: CASSSQTVNYGYTF; DNA: TGTGCCAGCAGTTCCCAGACAGTCAACTATGGCTACACCTTC
size: .; J: TRBJ1-2; D: TRBD1; V: TRBV7-2; CDR3: CASSPVGTGSNYGYTF; DNA: TGTGCCAGCAGCCCTGTGGGGACAGGGTCTAACTATGGCTACACCTTC
size: .; J: TRBJ1-6; D: .; V: TRBV9; CDR3: CASSVEGSSYNSPLHF; DNA: TGTGCCAGCAGCGTAGAAGGGTCTTCCTATAATTCACCCCTCCACTTT
size: once; J: TRBJ2-3; D: .; V: TRBV28; CDR3: CASSSVRVTQYF; DNA: TGTGCCAGCAGTTCAGTAAGGGTAACGCAGTATTTT
size: .; J: TRBJ1-1; D: .; V: TRBV28; CDR3: CASSLSRRNTEAFF; DNA: TGTGCCAGCAGTTTATCCAGGAGGAACACTGAAGCTTTCTTT
size: .; J: TRBJ2-5; D: TRBD1; V: TRBV25-1; CDR3: CASSPVVPGQGQETQYF; DNA: TGTGCCAGCAGTCCTGTGGTCCCGGGACAGGGTCAAGAGACCCAGTACTTC
size: .; J: TRBJ2-2; D: .; V: TRBV9; CDR3: CASSARGTGELFF; DNA: TGTGCCAGCAGCGCCAGGGGCACCGGGGAGCTGTTTTTT
size: .; J: TRBJ2-1; D: .; V: TRBV18; CDR3: CASSPAGTNSYNEQFF; DNA: TGTGCCAGCTCACCGGCAGGGACAAATTCCTACAATGAGCAGTTCTTC
size: few; J: TRBJ2-7; D: TRBD2; V: TRBV19; CDR3: CASSLAGASYEQYF; DNA: TGTGCCAGTAGTTTAGCGGGAGCCTCCTACGAGCAGTACTTC
size: .; J: TRBJ1-2; D: TRBD1; V: TRBV9; CDR3: CASSVGGTGVGYTF; DNA: TGTGCCAGCAGCGTAGGGGGGACAGGGGTTGGCTACACCTTC
size: once; J: TRBJ1-2; D: .; V: TRBV21-1; CDR3: CASSRQGLRGYTF; DNA: TGTGCCAGCAGCCGACAGGGCCTGAGGGGCTACACCTTC
size: .; J: TRBJ2-4; D: TRBD2; V: TRBV6-5; CDR3: CASARGRGGNIQYF; DNA: TGTGCCAGCGCGAGAGGTCGGGGGGGAAACATTCAGTACTTC
size: few; J: TRBJ1-2; D: .; V: TRBV6-4; CDR3: CASSDLLGYGYTF; DNA: TGTGCCAGCAGTGACCTTCTTGGTTATGGCTACACCTTC
size: .; J: TRBJ2-7; D: TRBD2; V: TRBV30; CDR3: CAWSASGYEQYF; DNA: TGTGCCTGGAGTGCTAGCGGCTACGAGCAGTACTTC
size: .; J: TRBJ2-7; D: TRBD2; V: TRBV28; CDR3: CASSLPHSGRGYEQYF; DNA: TGTGCCAGCAGTCTCCCCCATAGCGGGAGGGGTTACGAGCAGTACTTC
size: .; J: TRBJ2-1; D: TRBD2; V: TRBV18; CDR3: CASSPNLAEHYNEQFF; DNA: TGTGCCAGCTCGCCCAACCTAGCGGAACACTACAATGAGCAGTTCTTC
size: .; J: TRBJ1-1; D: TRBD1; V: TRBV28; CDR3: CASSKAHTGGGWAFF; DNA: TGTGCCAGCAGTAAGGCCCATACAGGGGGCGGGTGGGCTTTCTTT
size: .; J: TRBJ1-2; D: .; V: TRBV19; CDR3: CASKLTGRGEYGYTF; DNA: TGTGCCAGTAAATTGACAGGACGGGGGGAATATGGCTACACCTTC
size: .; J: TRBJ2-1; D: .; V: TRBV5-1; CDR3: CASSSTGPRNNEQFF; DNA: TGCGCCAGCAGCTCTACCGGGCCTCGTAACAATGAGCAGTTCTTC
size: .; J: TRBJ2-5; D: .; V: TRBV28; CDR3: CASSSTVTEETQYF; DNA: TGTGCCAGCAGTTCTACAGTGACAGAAGAGACCCAGTACTTC
size: .; J: TRBJ1-4; D: .; V: TRBV7-9; CDR3: CASSLPLAATNEKLFF; DNA: TGTGCCAGCAGCTTACCCCTGGCTGCAACTAATGAAAAACTGTTTTTT
size: .; J: TRBJ1-1; D: .; V: TRBV30; CDR3: CAWSSGLVTEAFF; DNA: TGTGCCTGGAGTTCAGGGTTGGTCACTGAAGCTTTCTTT
size: .; J: TRBJ1-1; D: .; V: TRBV28; CDR3: CASIFWPDKAFF; DNA: TGTGCCAGCATATTTTGGCCAGACAAGGCTTTCTTT
size: .; J: TRBJ1-2; D: TRBD1; V: TRBV30; CDR3: CAWSLGQSNYGYTF; DNA: TGTGCCTGGAGTTTGGGACAGTCTAACTATGGCTACACCTTC
size: once; J: TRBJ2-2; D: .; V: TRBV10-1; CDR3: CASSDQVTGELFF; DNA: TGCGCCAGCAGTGACCAGGTCACCGGGGAGCTGTTTTTT
size: .; J: TRBJ2-1; D: .; V: TRBV28; CDR3: CASSFPGGRPYNEQFF; DNA: TGTGCCAGCAGTTTTCCAGGGGGGCGCCCCTACAATGAGCAGTTCTTC
size: .; J: TRBJ2-7; D: .; V: TRBV2; CDR3: CASRTPGQLTYEQYF; DNA: TGTGCCAGCAGGACCCCCGGACAGTTAACCTACGAGCAGTACTTC
size: .; J: TRBJ2-2; D: .; V: TRBV2; CDR3: CASTPTGTEGGELFF; DNA: TGTGCCAGCACTCCTACCGGGACTGAGGGCGGGGAGCTGTTTTTT
size: few; J: TRBJ2-1; D: .; V: TRBV6-5; CDR3: CASSYGGTSYNEQFF; DNA: TGTGCCAGCAGTTACGGGGGAACCTCCTACAATGAGCAGTTCTTC
size: .; J: TRBJ2-7; D: .; V: TRBV7-2; CDR3: CASSPQGPTVYEQYF; DNA: TGTGCCAGCAGCCCACAGGGCCCCACTGTTTACGAGCAGTACTTC
size: .; J: TRBJ2-1; D: TRBD2; V: TRBV9; CDR3: CASSVEVAGGVYNEQFF; DNA: TGTGCCAGCAGCGTAGAGGTAGCGGGAGGGGTATACAATGAGCAGTTCTTC
size: .; J: TRBJ2-1; D: TRBD1; V: TRBV6-5; CDR3: CASRSGGLGHEQFF; DNA: TGTGCCAGCAGATCAGGGGGTCTGGGCCATGAGCAGTTCTTC
size: .; J: TRBJ1-1; D: .; V: TRBV19; CDR3: CASSIDLRNLDSNTEAFF; DNA: TGTGCCAGTAGTATAGATCTAAGAAATCTGGACAGCAACACTGAAGCTTTCTTT
size: .; J: TRBJ2-2; D: .; V: TRBV19; CDR3: CASSIRGAGTGELFF; DNA: TGTGCCAGTAGTATCAGGGGCGCGGGTACCGGGGAGCTGTTTTTT
size: once; J: TRBJ1-1; D: .; V: TRBV28; CDR3: CASSFEAKGMNTEAFF; DNA: TGTGCCAGCAGTTTTGAGGCGAAGGGGATGAACACTGAAGCTTTCTTT
size: few; J: TRBJ1-1; D: .; V: TRBV30; CDR3: CAWSVGQVDTEAFF; DNA: TGTGCCTGGAGTGTAGGTCAGGTGGACACTGAAGCTTTCTTT
size: .; J: TRBJ1-5; D: .; V: TRBV6-1; CDR3: CASSEIEGKGGNQPQHF; DNA: TGTGCCAGCAGTGAAATTGAGGGGAAGGGGGGCAATCAGCCCCAGCATTTT
size: .; J: TRBJ2-7; D: TRBD1; V: TRBV5-6; CDR3: CASSYKQGASGEQYF; DNA: TGTGCCAGCAGCTATAAACAGGGGGCGTCTGGCGAGCAGTACTTC
size: .; J: TRBJ2-3; D: .; V: TRBV18; CDR3: CASSPREDTQYF; DNA: TGTGCCAGCTCACCACGGGAAGATACGCAGTATTTT
size: .; J: TRBJ2-3; D: TRBD1; V: TRBV10-3; CDR3: CAIQGELITDTQYF; DNA: TGTGCCATCCAGGGGGAACTGATTACAGATACGCAGTATTTT
size: .; J: TRBJ1-4; D: TRBD1; V: TRBV10-1; CDR3: CASSDEEGARGEKLFF; DNA: TGCGCCAGCAGTGACGAGGAGGGGGCAAGGGGTGAAAAACTGTTTTTT